The source of this T cell receptor beta chain is a study of T cells expressing NK-cell markers. Study-wide context: Seven HCMV-seropositive donors and one seronegative donor made up the eight sequenced donors.

With respect to this clonotype: Its antigen is undetermined.

Study results and limitations: A range of about 1.0-8% of CD8+ T cells consisted of dominant NKG2C+ clonotypes in six donors.

Germline CDR1 is LGHDT and CDR2 is YNNKEL (reference sequence). This CDR3 contains 12 residues. TCR beta cDNA was generated via 5'RACE template switching incorporating UMIs. TCRdb re-called the 5' RACE reads, yielding one record per CDR3 amino acid sequence without DNA. Its listing shows 200,000 to 300,000 distinct CDR3 sequences. The clonotype originates from a man between 18 and 35 years old in good health. Sequencing input: blood T cells: a sorted CD56 or NKG2C T cell subset, CD4+ or CD8+ T cells, or bulk PBMC T cells (not recorded which). The V gene is TRBV3-1, the J gene TRBJ2-1; TCRdb designates TRBD1, a call that cannot be tested without DNA. The CDR3 sequence: CASSPTGLRRFF.